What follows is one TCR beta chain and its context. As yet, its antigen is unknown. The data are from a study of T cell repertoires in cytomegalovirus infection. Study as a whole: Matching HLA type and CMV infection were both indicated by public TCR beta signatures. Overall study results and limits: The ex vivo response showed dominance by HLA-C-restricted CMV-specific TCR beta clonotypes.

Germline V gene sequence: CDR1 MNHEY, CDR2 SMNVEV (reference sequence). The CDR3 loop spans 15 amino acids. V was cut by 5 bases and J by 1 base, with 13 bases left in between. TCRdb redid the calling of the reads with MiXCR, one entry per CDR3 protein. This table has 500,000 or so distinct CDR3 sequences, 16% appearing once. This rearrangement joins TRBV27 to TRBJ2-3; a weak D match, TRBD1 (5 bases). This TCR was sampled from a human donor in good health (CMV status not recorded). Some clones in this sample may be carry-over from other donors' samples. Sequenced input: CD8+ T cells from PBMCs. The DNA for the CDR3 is TGTGCCAGCAGTATCAACAGGCCCCGCACAGATACGCAGTATTTT. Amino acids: CASSINRPRTDTQYF.